In this sample, the clone carrying this T cell receptor (beta chain) turned up a few times. According to the study, TCR beta libraries were built with iRepertoire HTBI primers and CDR3-region Arm-PCR. TCRdb analysed the multiplex PCR reads with MiXCR anew, one entry per CDR3 protein. The table has around 360,000 distinct CDR3 sequences, about 16% seen once. The CDR3 is 15 amino acids. Trimming took 5 bases from V and 9 from J; bases not matched to a gene: 7. The data are from a study of regulatory T cells in long-lasting Graves disease. Documented time point: newly diagnosed GD, antithyroid drugs for less than 3 months. From RNA extracted from PBMCs, the TCR library was made. These records were also assigned to another study, of T cells in Graves' hyperthyroidism and ophthalmopathy.

The chain links TRBV12-3 or TRBV12-4 to TRBJ2-1; TRBD2 aligns across 13 bases. The sample here was peripheral blood mononuclear cells (PBMCs), taken at new diagnosis, from a patient treated with antithyroid drugs. The sequence was collected from a young woman with Graves disease. The CDR3 DNA reads as TGTGCCAGCAGTACTAGCGGGAGGGCCTCTGGTGAGCAGTTCTTC. Its protein is CASSTSGRASGEQFF.